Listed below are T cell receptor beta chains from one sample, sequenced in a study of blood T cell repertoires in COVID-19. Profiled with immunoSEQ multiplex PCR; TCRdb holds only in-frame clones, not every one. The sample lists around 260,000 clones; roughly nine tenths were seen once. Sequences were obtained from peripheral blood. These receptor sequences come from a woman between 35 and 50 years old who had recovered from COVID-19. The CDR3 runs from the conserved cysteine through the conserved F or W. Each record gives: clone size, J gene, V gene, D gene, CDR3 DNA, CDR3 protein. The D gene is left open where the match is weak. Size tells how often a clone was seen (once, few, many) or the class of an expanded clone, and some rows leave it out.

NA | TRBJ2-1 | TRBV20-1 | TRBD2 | TGCAGTGCAACTAGCGGATATGAGCAGTTCTTC | CSATSGYEQFF
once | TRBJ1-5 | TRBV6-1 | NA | TGTGCCAGCAGTGAAGCGCTTCCAGGGTCGGTTGGAAATAGCAATCAGCCCCAGCATTTT | CASSEALPGSVGNSNQPQHF
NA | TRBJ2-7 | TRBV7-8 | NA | TGTGCCAGCAGCCCCGGGACACGGTCTGGCTACGAGCAGTACTTC | CASSPGTRSGYEQYF
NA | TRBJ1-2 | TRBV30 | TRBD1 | TGTGCCTGGAGTGTAACAGGGGGGAACTATGGCTACACCTTC | CAWSVTGGNYGYTF
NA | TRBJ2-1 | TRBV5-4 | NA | TGTGCCAGCAGCTTTTCAGGGTACGGATCCACCCGTGAGCAGTTCTTC | CASSFSGYGSTREQFF
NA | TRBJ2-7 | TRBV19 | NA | TGTGCCAGTAGTATCGACGGGACACCTAACTACGAGCAGTACTTC | CASSIDGTPNYEQYF
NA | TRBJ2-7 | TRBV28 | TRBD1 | TGTGCCAGCAGAAAACCTGAGGGGGCGCTTGCCTTC | CASRKPEGALAF
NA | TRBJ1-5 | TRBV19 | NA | TGTGCCAGTACCCCGGACAATATTCAGCCCCAGCATTTT | CASTPDNIQPQHF
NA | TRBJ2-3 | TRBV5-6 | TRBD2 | TGTGCCAGCAGCACAGCGGGAGAACCCGATACGCAGTATTTT | CASSTAGEPDTQYF
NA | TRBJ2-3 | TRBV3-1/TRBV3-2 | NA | TGTGCCAGCAGCCATGGCGCGGGGAACACAGATACGCAGTATTTT | CASSHGAGNTDTQYF
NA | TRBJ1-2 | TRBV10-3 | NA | TGTGCCATCAGTGAGTCGAGCAGGGCGGACTATGGCTACACCTTC | CAISESSRADYGYTF
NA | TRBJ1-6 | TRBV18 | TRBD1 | TGTGCCAGCTCACCTGGCTCAGGGGGTCATAATTCACCCCTCCACTTT | CASSPGSGGHNSPLHF
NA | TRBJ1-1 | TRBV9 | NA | TGTGCCAGCAGCGTAGAACAGACGAACACTGAAGCTTTCTTT | CASSVEQTNTEAFF
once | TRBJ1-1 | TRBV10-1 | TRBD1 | TGCGCCAGGCAGGGGGCTGGCACTGAAGCTTTCTTT | CARQGAGTEAFF
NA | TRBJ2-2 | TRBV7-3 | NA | TGTGCCAGCAGCTTACGGCAGGGCAACACCGGGGAGCTGTTTTTT | CASSLRQGNTGELFF
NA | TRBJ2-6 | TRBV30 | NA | TGTGCCTCTAGACCCTCTGGGGCCAACGTCCTGACTTTC | CASRPSGANVLTF
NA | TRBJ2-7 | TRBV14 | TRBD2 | TGTGCCAGCAGCCAAACCACCGGGACTAGCGGGAAACAGTACTTC | CASSQTTGTSGKQYF
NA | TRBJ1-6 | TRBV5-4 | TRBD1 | TGTGCCAGCAGCTTGGGTCCGGGACAGGGGACTTTCACCCATAATTCACCCCTCCACTTT | CASSLGPGQGTFTHNSPLHF
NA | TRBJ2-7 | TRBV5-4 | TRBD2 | TGTGCCAGCAGCCCTGGTCCTAGCGGGGGGTACGAGCAGTACTTC | CASSPGPSGGYEQYF